The 18 T cell receptor beta chains given below trace back to one sample, sequenced in a study of cytomegalovirus exposure and HLA in healthy donors. Amplification used 60 Vbeta primers and 13 Jbeta primers. The repertoire was sequenced with immunoSEQ multiplex PCR; TCRdb's copy has only in-frame clones and lacks some. The repertoire holds 150,000 to 200,000 clones, with approximately 80% as singletons. The sample was PBMCs. These receptors were obtained from a woman younger than 45 in good health and CMV-seronegative.

The rearrangement uses TRBV4-1 and TRBJ2-7; 11 positions agree with TRBD1. The CDR3 runs to 16 residues. After removal of 1 base from V and 5 bases from J, the junction contained 7 bases not matched to a gene. Germline lookup yields CDR1 MGHRA and CDR2 YSYEKL. The CDR3 DNA reads TGCGCCAGCAGCCAAGTTTTGGGACAGGGGGTCGACGAGCAGTACTTC. Its translation is CASSQVLGQGVDEQYF.

The rearrangement uses TRBV11-3 and TRBJ2-1; the match to TRBD2 covers 9 bases. The trim removed 4 bases at V and 10 bases at J, leaving 11 bases unmatched. Germline CDR1 is SGHNT and CDR2 is YENEEA. This CDR3 has 15 amino acids. The CDR3 here is CASSSSWRGGREQFF. The CDR3 DNA reads as TGTGCCAGCAGCTCCTCTTGGCGGGGGGGCCGAGAGCAGTTCTTC.

The V call is TRBV4-3, the J call TRBJ2-7; TRBD2 aligns across 7 bases. The CDR3 is 15 amino acids. J was trimmed by 2 bases and V by 1 base; bases with no gene match: 5. Germline V CDR1 and CDR2: LGHNA, YSLEER. The CDR3 reads CASSQALAVTYEQYF. CDR3 DNA sequence: TGCGCCAGCAGCCAAGCCCTAGCGGTAACCTACGAGCAGTACTTC.

This clone came up a few times. This rearrangement joins TRBV29-1 to TRBJ1-1; perhaps TRBD1 as D (5 bases). V shed 4 bases and J shed 1 base, with 16 bases lying between them. The CDR3 is made up of 15 amino acids. Germline lookup yields CDR1 SQVTM and CDR2 ANQGSEA. The CDR3 DNA reads TGCAGCGTTGTTAGTTCCAGGGTATCGAACACTGAAGCTTTCTTT. Its translation is CSVVSSRVSNTEAFF.

The chain couples TRBV5-4 to TRBJ2-1, with TRBD2 matching 12 bases. CDR3 size: 16 residues. Germline V CDR1 and CDR2: SGHNT, YYREEE (reference sequence). V lost 4 bases and J lost 5; bases outside the gene matches: 7. The CDR3 coding sequence is TGTGCCAGCAGCGTTACTAGCGGGGGGATCAACAATGAGCAGTTCTTC. The encoded protein is CASSVTSGGINNEQFF. Full variable domain (missing parts from reference TRBV5-4 and TRBJ2-1): ETGVTQSPTHLIKTRGQQVTLRCSSQSGHNTVSWYQQALGQGPQFIFQYYREEENGRGNFPPRFSGLQFPNYSSELNVNALELDDSALYLCASSVTSGGINNEQFFGPGTRLTVL.

J is TRBJ2-5 and V is TRBV6-5; 7 bases fit TRBD2. CDR3 length: 15 amino acids. Germline values: CDR1 MNHEY, CDR2 SVGAGI. With V trimmed by 8 bases and J by 2 bases, 11 bases remained unmatched. CDR3 sequence reads: CASSMTRGKQETQYF. The DNA of the CDR3 is TGTGCCAGCTCAATGACGCGGGGGAAGCAAGAGACCCAGTACTTC.

The chain carries TRBV9 and TRBJ2-7; D is possibly TRBD2 (6 bases). The germline CDR1 and CDR2 sequences are SGDLS and YYNGEE. The CDR3 has 16 residues. Trimming took off 0 bases at V and 3 bases at J, with 16 bases between the two ends. CDR3 residues: CASSVERLAAYYEQYF. CDR3 sequence (DNA): TGTGCCAGCAGCGTAGAGCGCTTAGCGGCCTACTACGAGCAGTACTTC.

J is TRBJ2-7 and V is TRBV2; D is perhaps TRBD1 (6 bases). Germline V CDR1 and CDR2: SNHLY, FYNNEI. Deletions cut 5 bases from V and 6 bases from J, with 11 bases between. The CDR3 is 12 residues long. This CDR3 is CASSTGLGEQYF. As DNA, the CDR3 is TGTGCCAGCAGTACAGGGTTGGGCGAGCAGTACTTC.

The chain has TRBV19 and TRBJ1-5; no clear D gene. CDR3 length equals 16 residues. Trimming removed 8 bases at V and 2 bases at J, with 19 bases between. CDR1 LNHDA and CDR2 SQIVND come from the germline V gene (reference sequence). The CDR3 loop is CASGEGPDSGNQPQHF. CDR3 coding DNA: TGTGCCAGTGGGGAGGGCCCGGATTCTGGCAATCAGCCCCAGCATTTT.

The chain recombines TRBV7-2 with TRBJ1-3; D gene ambiguous. Germline-derived CDR1 and CDR2 are SGHTA and FQGNSA. The CDR3 has 15 amino acids. V shed 5 bases and J shed 4 bases, with 15 bases lying between them. CDR3 region: CASSPHRGYGNTIYF. DNA for the CDR3: TGTGCCAGCAGCCCCCATCGGGGTTACGGAAACACCATATATTTT.

The chain has TRBV27 and TRBJ2-1, with a possible D match to TRBD1 (5 bases). Germline V gives CDR1 MNHEY, CDR2 SMNVEV (reference sequence). Trimming pared 5 bases from V and 7 bases from J, leaving 15 bases between. CDR3 length: 14 amino acids. DNA for the CDR3: TGTGCCAGCAGTACTACAGGTGCGTTAAATGAGCAGTTCTTC. This sequence encodes CASSTTGALNEQFF.

The chain has TRBV21-1 and TRBJ2-5; the listed D gene, TRBD2, was not tested against the DNA. TRBV21-1 is recorded as a pseudogene. CDR3 length: 14 amino acids. The CDR3 DNA follows: TGTGCCAGCAGCACCTACCGGGGCCAAGAGACCCAGTACTTC. This codes for CASSTYRGQETQYF.

This chain links TRBV27 with TRBJ1-1; D may be TRBD1 (5 bases). V was clipped by 5 bases and J by 1 base, with 11 bases between them. Germline loops: CDR1 MNHEY, CDR2 SMNVEV (reference sequence). This CDR3 has 14 amino acids. As DNA, the CDR3 is TGTGCCAGCAGTCCAAATGGACAGAACACTGAAGCTTTCTTT. Residues: CASSPNGQNTEAFF.

The CDR3 is CASRTQGTSPEAFF. In DNA, the CDR3 is TGTGCCAGCAGGACACAGGGTACGAGCCCTGAAGCTTTCTTT. V gene TRBV28 combines with J gene TRBJ1-1, with D maybe TRBD1 (6 bases). The CDR3 extends over 14 amino acids. Germline values: CDR1 MDHEN, CDR2 SYDVKM. Trimming took 6 bases from V and 6 from J, leaving 17 bases between them.

The chain recombines TRBV5-6 with TRBJ1-1; D is undetermined. The length of the CDR3 is 14 residues. V lost 1 base to trimming and J lost 0 bases, with 7 bases between them. Germline V gene data show CDR1 as SGHDT and CDR2 as YYEEEE. The DNA for the CDR3 is TGTGCCAGCAGCTTGTTTACAGTGAACACTGAAGCTTTCTTT. It specifies CASSLFTVNTEAFF.

The chain employs TRBV29-1 and TRBJ1-2; 10 nucleotides align to TRBD1. Germline V gene sequence: CDR1 SQVTM, CDR2 ANQGSEA. V gave up 6 bases and J gave up 12 bases; unmatched junction bases: 13. The CDR3 spans 13 residues. CDR3 sequence (DNA): TGCAGCGTCACCCAGACAGGGGGCTTAGGCCACACCTTC. It codes for CSVTQTGGLGHTF.

This clone has only a few counts. This chain uses TRBV5-1 with TRBJ2-1, with a weak D call TRBD2 (6 bases). CDR3 length: 16 amino acids. Per germline, CDR1 SGHRS and CDR2 YFSETQ. V lost 3 bases, J lost 3 bases, and 16 bases lay in between. The CDR3 region has the DNA TGCGCCAGCAGCTCTGCGGGGCGGACCCACTACAATGAGCAGTTCTTC. The encoded protein is CASSSAGRTHYNEQFF. Using reference TRBV5-1 and TRBJ2-1 for the parts outside the CDR3, the full variable domain is KAGVTQTPRYLIKTRGQQVTLSCSPISGHRSVSWYQQTPGQGLQFLFEYFSETQRNKGNFPGRFSGRQFSNSRSEMNVSTLELGDSALYLCASSSAGRTHYNEQFFGPGTRLTVL.

The CDR3 is CASSYLAGASYNEQFF. The CDR3, as DNA: TGTGCCAGCAGTTACCTAGCGGGAGCCTCGTACAATGAGCAGTTCTTC. This chain uses TRBV27 with TRBJ2-1; TRBD2 aligns across 10 bases. The CDR3 consists of 16 residues. Germline assignment: CDR1 MNHEY and CDR2 SMNVEV (reference sequence). V shed 4 bases, J shed 4 bases, and the junction held 7 bases outside the gene matches.